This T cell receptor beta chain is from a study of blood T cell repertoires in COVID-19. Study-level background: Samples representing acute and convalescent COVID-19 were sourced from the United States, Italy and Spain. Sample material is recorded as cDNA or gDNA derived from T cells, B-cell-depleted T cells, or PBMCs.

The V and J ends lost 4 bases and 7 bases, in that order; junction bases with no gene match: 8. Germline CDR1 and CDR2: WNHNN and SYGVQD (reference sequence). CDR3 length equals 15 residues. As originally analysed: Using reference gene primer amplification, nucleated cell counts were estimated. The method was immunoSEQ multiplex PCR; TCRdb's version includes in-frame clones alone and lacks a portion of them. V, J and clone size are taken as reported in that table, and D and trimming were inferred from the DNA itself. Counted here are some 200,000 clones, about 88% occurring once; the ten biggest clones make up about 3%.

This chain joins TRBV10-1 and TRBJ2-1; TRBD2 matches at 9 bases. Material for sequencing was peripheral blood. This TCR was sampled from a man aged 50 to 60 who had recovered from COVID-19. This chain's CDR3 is CASSVVLAGVNEQFF. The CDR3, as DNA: TGCGCCAGCAGTGTAGTCTTAGCGGGAGTAAATGAGCAGTTCTTC.